This T cell receptor (beta chain) was identified during a study of shared clonotypes between healthy human individuals. About the research overall: A donor's plate count was three for CD4 naive and three for CD4 memory; CD8 naive had two and CD8 memory one.

Generated by immunoSEQ multiplex PCR, the TCRdb table keeps only in-frame clones and is missing some. The sample holds roughly 2,500,000 clones, roughly 93% seen once. Overall study findings and caveats: Some naive CD4 clonotypes, around 5%, turned up in common across several donors. Incomplete sequencing of sorted subsets was indicated by rarefaction despite large depth. The represented genetic and exposure-history diversity was limited by the small number of donors.

V was trimmed by 0 bases and J by 0 bases, leaving 9 bases between them. Germline loops: CDR1 SGHTA, CDR2 FQGNSA. The CDR3 is 16 residues long. A note on this clone: Its matching antigen is unknown.

The gene calls are TRBV7-2 and TRBJ1-3; D is possibly TRBD1 (5 bases). This receptor was obtained from a man between 18 and 35 years old in good health. Some clones in this sample may be carry-over from other donors' samples. Source material: naive CD4+ T cells from PBMCs. Subset given: CD45RA+ positively selected. The CDR3 nucleotides read TGTGCCAGCAGCTTAGCCTTACAGGACTCTGGAAACACCATATATTTT. Its translation: CASSLALQDSGNTIYF.